This TCR beta chain was captured in a study of cytomegalovirus exposure and HLA in healthy donors. Points from the study as a whole: Generally TCR sequences proved uncommon, though certain public TCRs appeared in numerous donors. It was about 180 TCR beta chains that were listed as cytomegalovirus-associated. It emerged from a later analysis that several of the most significant clusters appeared to be linked to common viral pathogens.

V was cut by 0 bases and J by 4 bases, with 7 bases left in between. The CDR3 sequence is 13 residues long. Per the germline V gene, CDR1 is GTSNPN and CDR2 is SVGIG (reference sequence). The PCR contained 60 Vbeta and 13 Jbeta primers. The data were produced by immunoSEQ multiplex PCR, yet TCRdb's version contains in-frame clones alone and is incomplete. The repertoire consists of approximately 170,000 clones, with about three quarters occurring once and the leading ten covering 2% to 3%. A word on this clone: The antigen is undetermined.

This TCR came from a woman aged 35 to 49 in good health and CMV-seropositive. Sequencing was performed on PBMCs. The V call is TRBV30, the J call TRBJ2-1; D possibly corresponds to TRBD1 (6 bases). CDR3 sequence (DNA): TGTGCCTGGAGTGTTGGACAGTACAATGAGCAGTTCTTC. Its translation: CAWSVGQYNEQFF.